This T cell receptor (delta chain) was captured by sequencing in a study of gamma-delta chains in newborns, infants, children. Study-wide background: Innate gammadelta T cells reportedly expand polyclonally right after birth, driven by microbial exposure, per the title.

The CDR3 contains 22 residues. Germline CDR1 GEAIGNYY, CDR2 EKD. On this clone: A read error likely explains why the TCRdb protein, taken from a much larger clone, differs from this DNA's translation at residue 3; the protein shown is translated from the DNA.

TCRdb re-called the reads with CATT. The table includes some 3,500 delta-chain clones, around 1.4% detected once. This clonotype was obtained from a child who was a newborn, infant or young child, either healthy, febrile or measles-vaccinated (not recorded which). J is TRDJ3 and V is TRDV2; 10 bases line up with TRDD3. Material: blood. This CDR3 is CAFDTIDWGDTSSSWDTRQMFF. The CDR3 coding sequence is TGTGCCTTTGACACGATCGACTGGGGGGATACGTCAAGCTCCTGGGACACCCGACAGATGTTTTTC.